This T cell receptor (beta chain) was identified during a study of control samples from healthy donors and cancer patients. The table lists this clone with a count of one. Sequencing used immunoSEQ multiplex PCR; TCRdb keeps in-frame clones, though not all of them. This sample has about 42,000 clones, with approximately 87% found just once. The junction had 5 bases not matched to a gene; V was cut back by 4 bases and J by 5 bases. In germline, CDR1 is SGHTA, CDR2 FQGNSA. The CDR3 is 14 amino acids. The rearrangement links TRBV7-2 to TRBJ2-3; 8 positions agree with TRBD2. The TCR was taken from a man aged 55 to 70 in good health. Sequencing input: blood. The DNA for the CDR3 is TGTGCCAGCAGCTCAGGACTAGCCCAAGATACGCAGTATTTT. This sequence encodes CASSSGLAQDTQYF.